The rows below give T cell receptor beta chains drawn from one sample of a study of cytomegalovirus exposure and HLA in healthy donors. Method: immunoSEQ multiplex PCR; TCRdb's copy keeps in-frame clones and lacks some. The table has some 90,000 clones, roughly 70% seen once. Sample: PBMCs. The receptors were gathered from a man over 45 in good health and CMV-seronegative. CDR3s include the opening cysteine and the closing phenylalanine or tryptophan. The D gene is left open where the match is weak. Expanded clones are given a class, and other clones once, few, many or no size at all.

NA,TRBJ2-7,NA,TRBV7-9,TGTGCCAGCAGCTTAGTTGACAAACGGAGGTCCTACGAGCAGTACTTC,CASSLVDKRRSYEQYF
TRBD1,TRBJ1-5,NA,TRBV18,TGTGCCAGCTCACCTCGGGTGGACAGGGAAAATCAGCCCCAGCATTTT,CASSPRVDRENQPQHF
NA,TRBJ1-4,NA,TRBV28,TGTGCCAGCAGTTACCCCTCCTTGGGCAGAACTAATGAAAAACTGTTTTTT,CASSYPSLGRTNEKLFF
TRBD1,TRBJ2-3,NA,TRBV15,TGTGCCACCACGCAGGGGGCCACAGATACGCAGTATTTC,CATTQGATDTQYF
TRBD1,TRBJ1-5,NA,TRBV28,TGTGCCAGCATTAAAAGACAGGGTGGGAATCAGCCCCAGCATTTT,CASIKRQGGNQPQHF
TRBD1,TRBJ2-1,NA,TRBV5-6,TGTGCCAGCAGACGGACAGGGGGCTACTACAATGAGCAGTTCTTC,CASRRTGGYYNEQFF
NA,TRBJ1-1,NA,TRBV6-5,TGTGCCACAGTAACCCCAGGGAACACTGAAGCTTTCTTT,CATVTPGNTEAFF
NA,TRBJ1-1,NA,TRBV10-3,TGTGCCATCAGTTCTCAGGGCACTGAAGCTTTCTTT,CAISSQGTEAFF
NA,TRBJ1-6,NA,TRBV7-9,TGTGCCAGCAGCTCCCAGGGTATCGATAATTCACCCCTCCACTTT,CASSSQGIDNSPLHF
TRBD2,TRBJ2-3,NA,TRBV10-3,TGTGCCATCAGAGGACTAGCGGGGAACACAGATACGCAGTATTTT,CAIRGLAGNTDTQYF
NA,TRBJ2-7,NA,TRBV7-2,TGTGCCAGCAGCTTAGTACCCCTAGGTCCCTACGAGCAGTACTTC,CASSLVPLGPYEQYF
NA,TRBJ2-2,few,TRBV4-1,TGCGCCAGCAGCGCGCAAAGGGGCGAGGCGAACACCGGGGAGCTGTTTTTT,CASSAQRGEANTGELFF
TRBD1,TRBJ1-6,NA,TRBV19,TGTGCCAGTTCCACAGGGGGCACGGGGTCACCCCTCCACTTT,CASSTGGTGSPLHF
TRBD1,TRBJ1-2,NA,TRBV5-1,TGCGCCAGCAATTTGGGACAGAGCCATGGCTACACCTTC,CASNLGQSHGYTF
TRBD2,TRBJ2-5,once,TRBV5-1,TGCGCCAGCAGCTGGGAGGGAGCTTTACAAGAGACCCAGTACTTC,CASSWEGALQETQYF
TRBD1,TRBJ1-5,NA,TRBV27,TGTGCCAGCAGTCTCGGACAGGGTTGGCAGCCCCAGCATTTT,CASSLGQGWQPQHF
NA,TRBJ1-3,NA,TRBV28,TGTGCCAGCAGTACGGGGGGAACCGGAAACACCATATATTTT,CASSTGGTGNTIYF
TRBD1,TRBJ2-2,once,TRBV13,TGTGCCAGCAGCTTAGGCCTGGGGACAGGTTCCGGGGAGCTGTTTTTT,CASSLGLGTGSGELFF
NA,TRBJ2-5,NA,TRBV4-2,TGTGCCAGCAGCCAAGAGGACTGGCGGGAAGAGACCCAGTACTTC,CASSQEDWREETQYF
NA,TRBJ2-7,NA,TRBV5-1,TGCGCCAGCAGCTTTCGTCAGGGGACCTACGAGCAGTACTTC,CASSFRQGTYEQYF
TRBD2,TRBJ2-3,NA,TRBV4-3,TGCGCCAGCAGCCAAGACCTCCCGGGCGGGGGGCTGCGGGGTACGCAGTATTTT,CASSQDLPGGGLRGTQYF
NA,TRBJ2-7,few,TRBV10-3,TGTGCCATCCGCGGACAGTCCTACGAGCAGTACTTC,CAIRGQSYEQYF
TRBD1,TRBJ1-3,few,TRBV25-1,TGTGCCAGCAGTCTGACTGGGACAGCTGGAAACACCATATATTTT,CASSLTGTAGNTIYF
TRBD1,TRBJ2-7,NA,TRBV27,TGTGCCAGCAAGTCTGAGACAGGGTGGAGCGAGCAGTACTTC,CASKSETGWSEQYF
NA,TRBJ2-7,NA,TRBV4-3,TGCGCCAGCAGCCCCCGAGGGGGTGGGGACGAGCAGTACTTC,CASSPRGGGDEQYF
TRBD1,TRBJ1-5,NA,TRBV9,TGTGCCAGCAGCACGCCCCTGGGGGACAGTTTTCGGCCCCAGCATTTT,CASSTPLGDSFRPQHF
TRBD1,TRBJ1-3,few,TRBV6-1,TGTGCCAGCAGGGAATCGGGACAGGGGGGAAAAACAAGAAACACCATATATTTT,CASRESGQGGKTRNTIYF
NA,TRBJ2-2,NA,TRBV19,TGTGCCAGTAGTATAGGCGGGTATACCGGGGAGCTGTTTTTT,CASSIGGYTGELFF
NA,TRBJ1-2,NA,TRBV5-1,TGCGCCAGCAGCTTGGTTATGAGAAACCCGTATGGCTACACCTTC,CASSLVMRNPYGYTF
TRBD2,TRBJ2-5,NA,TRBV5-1,TGCGCCAGCAGCTTGGTTCGGGGGGGCAACCAAGAGACCCAGTACTTC,CASSLVRGGNQETQYF
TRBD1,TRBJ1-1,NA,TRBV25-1,TGTGCCAGCAGTCCTAGGACCGGACAGGGGAACACTGAAGCTTTCTTT,CASSPRTGQGNTEAFF
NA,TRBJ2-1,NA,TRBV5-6,TGTGCCAGCAGCTTGGCCTGGGCAGGCGCCTTCTCCTACAATGAGCAGTTCTTC,CASSLAWAGAFSYNEQFF
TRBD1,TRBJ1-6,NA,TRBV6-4,TGTGCCAGCAGTGTGGCAGGGGGCAATTCACCCCTCCACTTT,CASSVAGGNSPLHF
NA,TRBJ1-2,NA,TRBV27,TGTGCCAGCAGTCCAAGGTGGGGGGACGGCTACACCTTC,CASSPRWGDGYTF
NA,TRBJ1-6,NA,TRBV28,TGTGCCAGCAGTCCCGGGGGGTCCAATTTTTCACCCCTCCACTTT,CASSPGGSNFSPLHF
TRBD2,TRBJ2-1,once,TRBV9,TGTGCCAGCAGCACCCTGGGAACTAGCGGGAGAAATGAGCAGTTCTTC,CASSTLGTSGRNEQFF
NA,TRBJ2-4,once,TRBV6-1,TGTGCCAGCAGAGAAGGAAGACTAGCCAAAAACATTCAGTACTTC,CASREGRLAKNIQYF
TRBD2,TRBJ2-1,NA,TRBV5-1,TGCGCCAGTACTCCCACGAGCGGGGGGACCTGGGACTCCTACAATGAGCAGTTCTTC,CASTPTSGGTWDSYNEQFF
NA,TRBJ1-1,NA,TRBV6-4,TGTGCCAGCAGTGAAGACGGGGGGGGTTCGGCGGCCTTCTTT,CASSEDGGGSAAFF
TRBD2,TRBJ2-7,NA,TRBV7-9,TGTGCCAGCAGCGCCCGACTAGCGGAGAAGTACTACGAGCAGTACTTC,CASSARLAEKYYEQYF
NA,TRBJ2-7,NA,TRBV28,TGTGCCAGCAGCTCCTATCGGGGAGGCTCCTACGAGCAGTACTTC,CASSSYRGGSYEQYF
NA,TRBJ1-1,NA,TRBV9,TGTGCCAGCAGCGTACAGGGGTTAGACACTGAAGCTTTCTTT,CASSVQGLDTEAFF
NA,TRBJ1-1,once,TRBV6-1,TGTGCCAGCGGGAAGGACAGATACACTGAAGCTTTCTTT,CASGKDRYTEAFF
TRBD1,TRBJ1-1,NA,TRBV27,TGTGCCAGCAGTTTTGGGACAGGGCTTGGGCGGAACACTGAAGCTTTCTTT,CASSFGTGLGRNTEAFF
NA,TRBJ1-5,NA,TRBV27,TGTGCCAGCAGTTCTGGGGCCAAGCGCAATCAACCCCAGCATTTT,CASSSGAKRNQPQHF
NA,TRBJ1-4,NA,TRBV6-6,TGTGCCAGCAGTGACACCAGTGCAACTAATGAAAAACTGTTTTTT,CASSDTSATNEKLFF
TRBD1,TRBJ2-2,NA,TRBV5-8,TGTGCCAGCAGCGGTGACAGGGGACAAGGGGAGCTGTTTTTT,CASSGDRGQGELFF
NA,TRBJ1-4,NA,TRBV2,TGTGCCTGTGCAAGGGGGGGGAAAGGCGAAAAACTGTTTTTT,CACARGGKGEKLFF
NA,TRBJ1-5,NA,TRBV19,TGTGCCAGTAGCTCCGGGGATCAGCCCCAGCATTTT,CASSSGDQPQHF
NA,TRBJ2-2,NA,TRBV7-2,TGTGCCAGCAGCAGGGGGGGGCGGGCGGCTAGGGAGCTGTTTTTT,CASSRGGRAARELFF
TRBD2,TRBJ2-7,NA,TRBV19,TGTGCCAGTAGTATAGACTTATCGACTAGCGGGCCCTACGAGCAGTACTTC,CASSIDLSTSGPYEQYF
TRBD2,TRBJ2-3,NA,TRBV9,TGTGCCAGCAGCGTAGTACGAGCGGGGAGGTTGGATACGCAGTATTTT,CASSVVRAGRLDTQYF
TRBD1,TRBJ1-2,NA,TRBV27,TGTGCCAGCAGTGACAGGGGGGTCGGCTACACCTTC,CASSDRGVGYTF
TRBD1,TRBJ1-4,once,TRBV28,TGTGCCAGCAGTTTCGGACAGGGGGCATCAGATAATGAAAAACTGTTTTTT,CASSFGQGASDNEKLFF
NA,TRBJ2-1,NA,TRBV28,TGTGCCAGCAGTTTTCCCACTCGGGGGAGGGACAATGGGCAGTTCTTC,CASSFPTRGRDNGQFF
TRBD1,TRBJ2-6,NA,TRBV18,TGTGCCAGCTCACAGGGACAGGGCCCGTCTGGGGCCAACGTCCTGACTTTC,CASSQGQGPSGANVLTF
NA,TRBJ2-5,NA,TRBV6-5,TGTGCCAGCAGTTACGGGGCAGACACGGAGACCCAGTACTTC,CASSYGADTETQYF
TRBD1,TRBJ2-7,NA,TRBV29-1,TGCAGCGTCCCCCGGGACAGGGGGGCGGGAAGGGACTTC,CSVPRDRGAGRDF